The clone carrying this TCR beta chain was found once. Germline V gives CDR1 KGHSH, CDR2 LQKENI. The V gene lost 2 bases and the J gene lost 5 bases, with 13 bases spanning the gap. The CDR3 covers 15 residues. TCRdb's table, derived via immunoSEQ multiplex PCR, lists solely in-frame clones and lacks some. The repertoire includes about 48,000 clones, about 86% of them detected once, and under 4% sits in the top ten. This sample is part of a study of blood T cell repertoires in COVID-19. Background on the study: The cDNA or gDNA used as material had been derived from T cells, B-cell-depleted T cells, or PBMCs.

Cohort placement rested on clinical history that participants reported themselves. Donors in Cohort 3 counted as recovered after two negative PCRs, clearance, or symptom resolution. The rearrangement uses TRBV18 and TRBJ1-5, with no clear D. The sample consisted of PBMCs or T cells enriched from blood (not recorded which). This receptor was identified in a woman aged 45 to 65 who had recovered from COVID-19. The CDR3 loop reads CASSPAGSADQPQHF. The CDR3 nucleotides read TGTGCCAGCTCACCAGCGGGCAGTGCCGATCAGCCCCAGCATTTT.